The source of this T cell receptor (beta chain) is a study of early T cells in non-severe SARS-CoV-2 infection. Study details: Chains stayed unpaired after sequencing of bulk RNA from unsorted whole blood.

Individually, cDNA molecules had unique molecular identifiers attached to them. A single record per CDR3 protein comes from TCRdb applying MiXCR to the 5' RACE reads. This table holds around 53,000 distinct CDR3 sequences, about 12% found once. Deletions cut 7 bases from V and 0 bases from J, with 4 bases between. The germline CDR1 and CDR2 sequences are LGHDT and YNNKEL (reference sequence). The CDR3 totals 12 residues. The sequence was collected from an adult who was a healthcare worker with PCR-confirmed SARS-CoV-2 infection or an uninfected control (not recorded which). The genes are TRBV3-1 and TRBJ1-3; no clear D gene. This specimen was whole blood, taken at baseline. CDR3 amino acids: CASMDSGNTIYF. DNA of the CDR3: TGTGCCAGCATGGACTCTGGAAACACCATATATTTT.